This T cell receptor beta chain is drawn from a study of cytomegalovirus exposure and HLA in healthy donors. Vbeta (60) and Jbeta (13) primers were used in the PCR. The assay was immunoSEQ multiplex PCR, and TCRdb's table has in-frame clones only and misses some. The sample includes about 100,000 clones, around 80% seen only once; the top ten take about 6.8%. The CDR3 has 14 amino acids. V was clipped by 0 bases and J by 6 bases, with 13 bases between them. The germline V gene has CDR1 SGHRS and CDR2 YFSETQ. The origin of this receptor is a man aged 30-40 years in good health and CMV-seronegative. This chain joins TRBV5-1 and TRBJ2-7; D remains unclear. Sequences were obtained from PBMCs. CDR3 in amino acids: CASSLATASSEQYF. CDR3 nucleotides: TGCGCCAGCAGCTTGGCCACGGCCTCTAGCGAGCAGTACTTC.